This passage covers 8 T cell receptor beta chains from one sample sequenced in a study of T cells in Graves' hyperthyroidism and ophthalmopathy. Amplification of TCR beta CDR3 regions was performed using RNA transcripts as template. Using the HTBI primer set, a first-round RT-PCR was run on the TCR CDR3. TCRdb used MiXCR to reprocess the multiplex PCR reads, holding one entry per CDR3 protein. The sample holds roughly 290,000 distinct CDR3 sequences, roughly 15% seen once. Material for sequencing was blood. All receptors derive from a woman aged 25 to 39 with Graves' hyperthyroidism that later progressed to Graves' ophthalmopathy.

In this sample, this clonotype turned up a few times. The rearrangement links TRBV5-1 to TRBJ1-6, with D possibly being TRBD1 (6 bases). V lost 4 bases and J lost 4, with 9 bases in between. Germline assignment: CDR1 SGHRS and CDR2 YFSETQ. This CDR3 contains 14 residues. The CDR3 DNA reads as TGCGCCAGCAGCCGACAGGAATATAATTCACCCCTCCACTTT. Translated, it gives CASSRQEYNSPLHF.

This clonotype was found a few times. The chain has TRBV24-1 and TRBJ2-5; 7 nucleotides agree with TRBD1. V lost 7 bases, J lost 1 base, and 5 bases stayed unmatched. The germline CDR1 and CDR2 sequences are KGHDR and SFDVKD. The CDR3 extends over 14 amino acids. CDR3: CATSRWDSQETQYF. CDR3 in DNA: TGTGCCACCAGCAGGTGGGACAGCCAAGAGACCCAGTACTTC.

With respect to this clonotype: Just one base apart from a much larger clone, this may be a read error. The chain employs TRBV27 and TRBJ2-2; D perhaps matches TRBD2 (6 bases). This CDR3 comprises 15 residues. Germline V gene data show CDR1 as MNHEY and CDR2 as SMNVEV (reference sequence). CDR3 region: CASSSERADTGELCF. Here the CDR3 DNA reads TGTGCCAGCAGTTCCGAGCGGGCCGACACCGGGGAGCTGTGTTTT.

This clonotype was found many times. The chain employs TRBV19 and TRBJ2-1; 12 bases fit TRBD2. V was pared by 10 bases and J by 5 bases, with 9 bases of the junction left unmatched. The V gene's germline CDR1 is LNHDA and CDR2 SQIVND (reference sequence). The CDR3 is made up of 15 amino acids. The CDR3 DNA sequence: TGTGCCACCTTGACCGGACTAGCGGGGAACAATGAGCAGTTCTTC. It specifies CATLTGLAGNNEQFF. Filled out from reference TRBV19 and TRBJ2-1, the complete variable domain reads DGGITQSPKYLFRKEGQNVTLSCEQNLNHDAMYWYRQDPGQGLRLIYYSQIVNDFQKGDIAEGYSVSREKKESFPLTVTSAQKNPTAFYLCATLTGLAGNNEQFFGPGTRLTVL.

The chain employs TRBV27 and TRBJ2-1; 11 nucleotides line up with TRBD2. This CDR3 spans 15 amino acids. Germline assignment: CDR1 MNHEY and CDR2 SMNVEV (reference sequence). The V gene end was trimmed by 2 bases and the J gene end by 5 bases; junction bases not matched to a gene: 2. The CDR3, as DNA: TGTGCCAGCAGTTTAAAGACTAGCGGGGACAATGAGCAGTTCTTC. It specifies CASSLKTSGDNEQFF.

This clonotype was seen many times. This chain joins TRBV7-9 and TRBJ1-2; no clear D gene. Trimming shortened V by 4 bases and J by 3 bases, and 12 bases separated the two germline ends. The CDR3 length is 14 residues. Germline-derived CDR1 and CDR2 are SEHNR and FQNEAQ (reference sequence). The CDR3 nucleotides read TGTGCCAGCAGCTCCGGAGCCAAACACTATGGCTACACCTTC. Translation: CASSSGAKHYGYTF.

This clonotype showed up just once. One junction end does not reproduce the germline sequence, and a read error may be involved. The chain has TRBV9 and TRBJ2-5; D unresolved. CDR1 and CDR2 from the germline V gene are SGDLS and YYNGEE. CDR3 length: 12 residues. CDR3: CAGSTDQETQYF. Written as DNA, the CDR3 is TGTGCCGGCAGCACCGACCAAGAGACCCAGTACTTC.

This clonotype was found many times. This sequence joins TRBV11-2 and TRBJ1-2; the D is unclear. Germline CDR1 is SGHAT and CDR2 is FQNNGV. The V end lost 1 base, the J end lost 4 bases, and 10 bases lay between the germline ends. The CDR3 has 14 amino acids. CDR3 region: CASSLGSAVYGYTF. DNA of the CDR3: TGTGCCAGCAGCTTAGGGTCGGCAGTCTATGGCTACACCTTC.